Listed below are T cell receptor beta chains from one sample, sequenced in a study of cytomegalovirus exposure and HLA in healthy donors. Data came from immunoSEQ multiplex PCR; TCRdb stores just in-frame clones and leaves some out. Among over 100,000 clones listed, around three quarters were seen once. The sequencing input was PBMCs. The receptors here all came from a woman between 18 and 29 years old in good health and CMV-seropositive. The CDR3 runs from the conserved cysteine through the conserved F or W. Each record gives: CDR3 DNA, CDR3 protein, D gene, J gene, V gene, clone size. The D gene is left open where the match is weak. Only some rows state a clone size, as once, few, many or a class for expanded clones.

cdr3_nt: TGCGCCAGCAAAGGGGGCACTGAAGCTTTCTTT
cdr3_aa: CASKGGTEAFF
d_call: .
j_call: TRBJ1-1
v_call: TRBV5-1
clone_size: .

cdr3_nt: TGCGCCAGCAGCTTGCATCTAGCGGGAGGGCGAGGGACCCAGTACTTC
cdr3_aa: CASSLHLAGGRGTQYF
d_call: TRBD2
j_call: TRBJ2-5
v_call: TRBV5-1
clone_size: .

cdr3_nt: TGTGCCAGCAGCGTAGTGGACCGAGGGCGGGAGACCCAGTACTTC
cdr3_aa: CASSVVDRGRETQYF
d_call: .
j_call: TRBJ2-5
v_call: TRBV9
clone_size: .

cdr3_nt: TGTGCCAGCAGTTACCGGCGGGACGGAATCACAGATACGCAGTATTTT
cdr3_aa: CASSYRRDGITDTQYF
d_call: .
j_call: TRBJ2-3
v_call: TRBV6-6
clone_size: .

cdr3_nt: TGTGCCAGCAGCCTAGAACAGGACAGGGATGGCTACACCTTC
cdr3_aa: CASSLEQDRDGYTF
d_call: TRBD1
j_call: TRBJ1-2
v_call: TRBV7-2
clone_size: .

cdr3_nt: TGTGCCAGCAGTGTAGGGGGGGGCTCCTACGAGCAGTACTTC
cdr3_aa: CASSVGGGSYEQYF
d_call: .
j_call: TRBJ2-7
v_call: TRBV6-1
clone_size: .

cdr3_nt: TGTGCCAGCAGCACCCGGGACAGCAACATTTACGAGCAGTACTTC
cdr3_aa: CASSTRDSNIYEQYF
d_call: TRBD1
j_call: TRBJ2-7
v_call: TRBV5-8
clone_size: once

cdr3_nt: TGTGCCAGTAGTCCCAGGGGGCGCGGGGACACTGAAGCTTTCTTT
cdr3_aa: CASSPRGRGDTEAFF
d_call: TRBD1
j_call: TRBJ1-1
v_call: TRBV19
clone_size: once

cdr3_nt: TGTGCCAGCAGTCGCGGGACTGGGAATGAGCAGTTCTTC
cdr3_aa: CASSRGTGNEQFF
d_call: .
j_call: TRBJ2-1
v_call: TRBV6-5
clone_size: .

cdr3_nt: TGTGCCAGCAGCCCAGAGACAGGGGGTGACTACACCGGGGAGCTGTTTTTT
cdr3_aa: CASSPETGGDYTGELFF
d_call: TRBD1
j_call: TRBJ2-2
v_call: TRBV28
clone_size: .

cdr3_nt: TGTGCCAGCACCCCCGAGGCCAGTACTAGCGGGAGTGCAGATACGCAGTATTTT
cdr3_aa: CASTPEASTSGSADTQYF
d_call: TRBD2
j_call: TRBJ2-3
v_call: TRBV7-3
clone_size: .

cdr3_nt: TGCAGTGCTAGCCGCCTAGACGAGCAGTACTTC
cdr3_aa: CSASRLDEQYF
d_call: .
j_call: TRBJ2-7
v_call: TRBV20-1
clone_size: few

cdr3_nt: TGTGCCAGCAGCGTTATAGCGGGAGAGCAGTTCTTC
cdr3_aa: CASSVIAGEQFF
d_call: TRBD2
j_call: TRBJ2-1
v_call: TRBV9
clone_size: .

cdr3_nt: TGTGCCAGCAGCGAGGGAGGGACACTAGGAAGCGATACGCAGTATTTT
cdr3_aa: CASSEGGTLGSDTQYF
d_call: .
j_call: TRBJ2-3
v_call: TRBV9
clone_size: .

cdr3_nt: TGTGCCAGCAGGGCGGGACTAGCGGGAGGGCCTAGAGAGACCCAGTACTTC
cdr3_aa: CASRAGLAGGPRETQYF
d_call: TRBD2
j_call: TRBJ2-5
v_call: TRBV7-9
clone_size: once

cdr3_nt: TGTGCCAGCGCTCTCTTCAATGAGGCTTTCTTT
cdr3_aa: CASALFNEAFF
d_call: .
j_call: TRBJ1-1
v_call: TRBV2
clone_size: once

cdr3_nt: TGTGCCAGCAGTGAGAGGACCCCTGGGGCTAGTAGTGAAAAACTGTTTTTT
cdr3_aa: CASSERTPGASSEKLFF
d_call: .
j_call: TRBJ1-4
v_call: TRBV2
clone_size: .

cdr3_nt: TGTGCCAGCAGCTTACAATCTGGCCGCCAGTACTTC
cdr3_aa: CASSLQSGRQYF
d_call: .
j_call: TRBJ2-5
v_call: TRBV11-3
clone_size: few

cdr3_nt: TGCGCCACGGGAACCCGGGAGGGTACTGAGCAGTTCTTC
cdr3_aa: CATGTREGTEQFF
d_call: TRBD2
j_call: TRBJ2-1
v_call: TRBV4-1
clone_size: .

cdr3_nt: TGTGCCAGCAGTTTCAACAGGGCTGAAGCTTTCTTT
cdr3_aa: CASSFNRAEAFF
d_call: .
j_call: TRBJ1-1
v_call: TRBV27
clone_size: once

cdr3_nt: TGTGCCAGCCGGTGGACAGTAAATAATGAGCAGTTCTTC
cdr3_aa: CASRWTVNNEQFF
d_call: .
j_call: TRBJ2-1
v_call: TRBV6-5
clone_size: .

cdr3_nt: TGTGCCTGGATGCGCGGGGCTAGGGAGCAGTTCTTC
cdr3_aa: CAWMRGAREQFF
d_call: .
j_call: TRBJ2-1
v_call: TRBV30
clone_size: .

cdr3_nt: TGTGCCAGCAGCCCCCGGACTAGGGGCGAGACCCAGTACTTC
cdr3_aa: CASSPRTRGETQYF
d_call: TRBD2
j_call: TRBJ2-5
v_call: TRBV7-9
clone_size: .

cdr3_nt: TGTGCCAGCAGTTACTTACAGCGGGGCACTGAAGCTTTCTTT
cdr3_aa: CASSYLQRGTEAFF
d_call: .
j_call: TRBJ1-1
v_call: TRBV6-5
clone_size: .

cdr3_nt: TGTGCCAGCAGGAAACAGGGGAGTACCTACGAGCAGTACTTC
cdr3_aa: CASRKQGSTYEQYF
d_call: TRBD1
j_call: TRBJ2-7
v_call: TRBV13
clone_size: .